This is a list of T cell receptor beta chains from one sample in a study of T-cell reconstitution after alpha-beta-depleted transplantation in children. MiXCR, applied by TCRdb to the PCR reads, yields one record per CDR3 protein. This table holds about 900,000 distinct CDR3 sequences, about 29% found once. The sample in question was PBMCs, mostly from graft donor cells, obtained 360 days after TCRalphabeta/CD19-depleted stem cell transplant. The receptor set was obtained from a boy under three years old who had a stem cell transplant for SCID, so the T cells may come from the graft donor. Both conserved end residues are part of each CDR3. D genes are given only for firm matches. Size values are once, few and many counts, or a class for expanded clones, and some rows have none.

v_gene: TRBV10-3; abundance: .; d_gene: .; j_gene: TRBJ2-5; CDR3nt: TGTGCCATCAGTGACCCTATGTCCCCTGAAGAGACCCAGTACTTC; CDR3aa: CAISDPMSPEETQYF
v_gene: TRBV3-1; abundance: .; d_gene: .; j_gene: TRBJ2-1; CDR3nt: TGTGCCAGCAGTCCCTTTGCGGGGGCCAATGAGCAGTTCTTC; CDR3aa: CASSPFAGANEQFF
v_gene: TRBV12-3/TRBV12-4; abundance: few; d_gene: .; j_gene: TRBJ1-2; CDR3nt: TGTGCCAGCAGGATCGGGTTGCATGGCTACACCTTC; CDR3aa: CASRIGLHGYTF
v_gene: TRBV7-9; abundance: many; d_gene: .; j_gene: TRBJ2-5; CDR3nt: TGTGCCAGCAGCTTAGTCCAGGGGCCGGGAGAGACCCAGTACTTC; CDR3aa: CASSLVQGPGETQYF
v_gene: TRBV12-3/TRBV12-4; abundance: few; d_gene: TRBD2; j_gene: TRBJ2-5; CDR3nt: TGTGCCAGCAGTTTAGCCCCCGGGGAGGGCCCCCAAGAGACCCAGTACTTC; CDR3aa: CASSLAPGEGPQETQYF
v_gene: TRBV20-1; abundance: .; d_gene: TRBD2; j_gene: TRBJ2-5; CDR3nt: TGCAGTGCTAGAGCTAGCGGGGGTAAGAAGACCCAGTACTTC; CDR3aa: CSARASGGKKTQYF
v_gene: TRBV7-3; abundance: .; d_gene: .; j_gene: TRBJ1-3; CDR3nt: TGTGCCAGCAGCTCCTACAGGGAACTTAGCTCTGGAAACACCATATATTTT; CDR3aa: CASSSYRELSSGNTIYF
v_gene: TRBV5-6; abundance: few; d_gene: .; j_gene: TRBJ1-1; CDR3nt: TGTGCCAGCAGTTTCCTCGGGGACACTGAAGCTTTCTTT; CDR3aa: CASSFLGDTEAFF
v_gene: TRBV12-3/TRBV12-4; abundance: .; d_gene: TRBD1; j_gene: TRBJ2-7; CDR3nt: TGTGCCAGCAGTTTGAGGCAGGGGGACCCCTACGAGCAGTACTTC; CDR3aa: CASSLRQGDPYEQYF
v_gene: TRBV4-2; abundance: .; d_gene: TRBD2; j_gene: TRBJ2-3; CDR3nt: TGTGCCAGCAGCGTAACGCTCGGGACTAGCCAGGCAGATACGCAGTATTTT; CDR3aa: CASSVTLGTSQADTQYF
v_gene: TRBV9; abundance: .; d_gene: .; j_gene: TRBJ2-7; CDR3nt: TGTGCCAGCAGCGTTGGCGGACCGAGGAACGAGCAGTACTTC; CDR3aa: CASSVGGPRNEQYF
v_gene: TRBV5-1; abundance: many; d_gene: .; j_gene: TRBJ2-1; CDR3nt: TGCGCCAGCAGCTTGGACGGGACGTTAGCGGCTGAGCAGTTCTTC; CDR3aa: CASSLDGTLAAEQFF
v_gene: TRBV6-5; abundance: .; d_gene: TRBD1; j_gene: TRBJ1-1; CDR3nt: TGTGCCAGCAGTTACTCAACAGGGGGAGCTGAAGCTTTCTTT; CDR3aa: CASSYSTGGAEAFF
v_gene: TRBV11-2; abundance: .; d_gene: TRBD1; j_gene: TRBJ2-3; CDR3nt: TGTGCCAGCAGCTTAGTTCTGTACCGGACAGGGGGGAGCACAGATACGCAGTATTTT; CDR3aa: CASSLVLYRTGGSTDTQYF
v_gene: TRBV10-3; abundance: .; d_gene: TRBD1; j_gene: TRBJ1-1; CDR3nt: TGTGCCATCAGTGAGCGGGACAGGGGGAACACTGAAGCTTTCTTT; CDR3aa: CAISERDRGNTEAFF
v_gene: TRBV5-6; abundance: many; d_gene: TRBD1; j_gene: TRBJ2-1; CDR3nt: TGTGCCAGCAGCGGGGGGACAGGGGGATACAATGAGCAGTTCTTC; CDR3aa: CASSGGTGGYNEQFF
v_gene: TRBV7-9; abundance: few; d_gene: .; j_gene: TRBJ2-5; CDR3nt: TGTGCCAGCAGCGAATGGGACGGTAACTTC; CDR3aa: CASSEWDGNF
v_gene: TRBV5-1; abundance: .; d_gene: TRBD2; j_gene: TRBJ2-1; CDR3nt: TGCGCCAGCAGCTTGAACCTTGCGGGGGTCCTCGATGAGCAGTTCTTC; CDR3aa: CASSLNLAGVLDEQFF
v_gene: TRBV10-3; abundance: .; d_gene: TRBD1; j_gene: TRBJ1-6; CDR3nt: TGTGCCATCAGGAGGGGACAGGATAATTCACCCCTCCACTTT; CDR3aa: CAIRRGQDNSPLHF
v_gene: TRBV5-1; abundance: few; d_gene: .; j_gene: TRBJ2-3; CDR3nt: TGCGCCAGCAGCCCCGTCGGGGATCTGAACACAGATACGCAGTATTTT; CDR3aa: CASSPVGDLNTDTQYF
v_gene: TRBV7-9; abundance: few; d_gene: TRBD1; j_gene: TRBJ2-7; CDR3nt: TGTGCCAGCAGCTATGTCGGGACAGCATCTTACGAGCAGTACTTC; CDR3aa: CASSYVGTASYEQYF
v_gene: TRBV20-1; abundance: .; d_gene: .; j_gene: TRBJ1-2; CDR3nt: TGCAGTGCTAGACGCCGACAGGAGCGATTTTATGGCTACACCTTC; CDR3aa: CSARRRQERFYGYTF
v_gene: TRBV6-6; abundance: .; d_gene: TRBD1; j_gene: TRBJ1-1; CDR3nt: TGTGCCAGCACCCCGGACAGGGTGGCGGAAGCTTTCTTT; CDR3aa: CASTPDRVAEAFF
v_gene: TRBV20-1; abundance: few; d_gene: TRBD1; j_gene: TRBJ2-7; CDR3nt: TGCAGTGCTAGAGATCTCGGACAGGACTACGAGCAGTACTTC; CDR3aa: CSARDLGQDYEQYF